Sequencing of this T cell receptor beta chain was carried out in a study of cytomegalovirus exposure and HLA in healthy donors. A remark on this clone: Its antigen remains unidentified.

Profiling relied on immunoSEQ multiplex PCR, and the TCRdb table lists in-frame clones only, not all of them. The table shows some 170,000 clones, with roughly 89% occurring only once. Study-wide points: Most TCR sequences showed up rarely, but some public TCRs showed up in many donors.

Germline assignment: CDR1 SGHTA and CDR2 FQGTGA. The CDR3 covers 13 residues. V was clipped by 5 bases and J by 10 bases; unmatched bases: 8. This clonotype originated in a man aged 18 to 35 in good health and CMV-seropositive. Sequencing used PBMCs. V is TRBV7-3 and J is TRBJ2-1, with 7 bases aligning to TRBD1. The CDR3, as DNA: TGTGCCAGCAGCCCCGACAGGGAGAGGGAGCAGTTCTTC. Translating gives CASSPDREREQFF.